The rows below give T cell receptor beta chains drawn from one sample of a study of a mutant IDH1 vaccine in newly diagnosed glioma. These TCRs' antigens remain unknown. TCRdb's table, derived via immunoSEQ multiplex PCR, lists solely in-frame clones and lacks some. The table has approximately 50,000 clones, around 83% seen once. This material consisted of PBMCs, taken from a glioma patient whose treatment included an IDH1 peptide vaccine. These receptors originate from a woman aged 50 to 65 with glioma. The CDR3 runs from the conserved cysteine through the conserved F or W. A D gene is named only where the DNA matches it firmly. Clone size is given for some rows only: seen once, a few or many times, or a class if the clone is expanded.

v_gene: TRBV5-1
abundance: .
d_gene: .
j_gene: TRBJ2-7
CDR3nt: TGCGCCAGCAGCTCGGGGGGCAGTCTTTTAGAGCAGTACTTC
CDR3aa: CASSSGGSLLEQYF

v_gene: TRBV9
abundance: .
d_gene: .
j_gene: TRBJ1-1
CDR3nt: TGTGCCAGCAGCGGGGAGGGGAGGAACACTGAAGCTTTCTTT
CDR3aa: CASSGEGRNTEAFF

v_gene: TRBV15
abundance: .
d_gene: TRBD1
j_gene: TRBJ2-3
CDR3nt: TGTGCCACCAGCATGGACCGGGACAGGGGGCGCACAGATACGCAGTATTTT
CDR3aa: CATSMDRDRGRTDTQYF

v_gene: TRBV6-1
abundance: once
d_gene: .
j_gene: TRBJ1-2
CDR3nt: TGTGCCAGCAGTGACTATGGCTACACCTTC
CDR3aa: CASSDYGYTF

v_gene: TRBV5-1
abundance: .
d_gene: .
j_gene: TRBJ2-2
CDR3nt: TGCGCCAGCAGCTTGGTCACCCCCAGGACCGGGGAGCTGTTTTTT
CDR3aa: CASSLVTPRTGELFF

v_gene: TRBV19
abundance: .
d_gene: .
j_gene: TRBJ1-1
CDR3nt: TGTGCCAGTAGTTCCGAGGGACGGGCTTTCTTT
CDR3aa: CASSSEGRAFF

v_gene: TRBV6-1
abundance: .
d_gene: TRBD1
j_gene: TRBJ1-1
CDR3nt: TGTGCCAGCGAATACGCCGCGGGACAGGGAACTGAAGCTTTCTTT
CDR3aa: CASEYAAGQGTEAFF

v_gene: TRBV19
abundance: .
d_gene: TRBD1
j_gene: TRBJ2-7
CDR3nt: TGTGCCAGTGGAGACGCAGGGGGTTCAGGGCGGCCCTACGAGCAGTACTTC
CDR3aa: CASGDAGGSGRPYEQYF

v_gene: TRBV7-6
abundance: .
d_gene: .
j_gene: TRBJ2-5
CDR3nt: TGTGCCAGCAGCCTTTCGGGGGGCCGTTCAGAGACCCAGTACTTC
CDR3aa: CASSLSGGRSETQYF

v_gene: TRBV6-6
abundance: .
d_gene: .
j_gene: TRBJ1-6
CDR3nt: TGTGCCACCACCTCCGGCGGAAATTCACCCCTCCACTTT
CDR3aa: CATTSGGNSPLHF

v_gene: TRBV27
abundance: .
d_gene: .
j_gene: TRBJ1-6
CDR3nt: TGTGCCAGCAGGCCCCGGGGGGCCTCCTATAATTCACCCCTCCACTTT
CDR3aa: CASRPRGASYNSPLHF

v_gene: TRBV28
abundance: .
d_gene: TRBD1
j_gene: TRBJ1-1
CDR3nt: TGTGCCACTACCCCCGGGCCAGGACAGGGGGCGACTGAAGCTTTCTTT
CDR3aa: CATTPGPGQGATEAFF

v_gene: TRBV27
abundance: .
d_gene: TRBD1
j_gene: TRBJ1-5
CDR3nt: TGTGCCAGCAGTCGCGGGACAGGGGGCAATCAGCCCCAGCATTTT
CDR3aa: CASSRGTGGNQPQHF

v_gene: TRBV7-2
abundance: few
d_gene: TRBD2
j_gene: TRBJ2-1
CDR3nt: TGTGCCAGCACCCACTCGACTAGCCAATTCAATGAGCAGTTCTTC
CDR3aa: CASTHSTSQFNEQFF

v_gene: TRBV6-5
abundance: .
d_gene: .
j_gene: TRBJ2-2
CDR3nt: TGTGCCAGCAGCAGGGACACCGGGGAGCTGTTTTTT
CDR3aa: CASSRDTGELFF

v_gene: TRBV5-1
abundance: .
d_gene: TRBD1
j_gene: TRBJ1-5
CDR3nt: TGCGCCAGCAGCGTGACAGGGGGCGCTGGACAGCCCCAGCATTTT
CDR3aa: CASSVTGGAGQPQHF

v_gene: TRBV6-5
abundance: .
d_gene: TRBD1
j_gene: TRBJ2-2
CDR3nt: TGTGCCAGCAGACCTGGACAGGTCAACACCGGGGAGCTGTTTTTT
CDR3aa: CASRPGQVNTGELFF

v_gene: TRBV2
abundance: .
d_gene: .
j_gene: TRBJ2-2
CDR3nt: TGTGCCAGCAGTCCGCAGGGAACCGGGGAGCTGTTTTTT
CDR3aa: CASSPQGTGELFF

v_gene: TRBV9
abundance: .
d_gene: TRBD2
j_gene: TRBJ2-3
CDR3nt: TGTGCCAGCAGCACTCCCAGACTAGCGGGGGGGACAGATACGCAGTATTTT
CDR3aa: CASSTPRLAGGTDTQYF

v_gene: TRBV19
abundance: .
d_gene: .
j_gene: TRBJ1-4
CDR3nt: TGTGCCAGTAGCGGGAGGCAGCATAATGAAAAACTGTTTTTT
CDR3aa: CASSGRQHNEKLFF

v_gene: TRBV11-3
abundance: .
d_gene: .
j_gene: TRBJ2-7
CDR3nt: TGTGCCAGCAGCTCCGGGGAGTACGAGCAGTACTTC
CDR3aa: CASSSGEYEQYF

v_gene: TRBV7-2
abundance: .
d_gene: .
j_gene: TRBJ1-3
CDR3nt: TGTGCCAGCAGCACGGCTGAAGTCGCGGGAAACACCATATATTTT
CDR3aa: CASSTAEVAGNTIYF

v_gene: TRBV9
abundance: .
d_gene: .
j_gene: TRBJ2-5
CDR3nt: TGTGCCAGCAGCGCGGGGGAAAACGTTCCAGAGACCCAGTACTTC
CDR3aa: CASSAGENVPETQYF

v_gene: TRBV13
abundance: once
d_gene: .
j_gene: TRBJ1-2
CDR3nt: TGTGCCAGCAGCTTAGGCTTGCAGGGAGCCATGCACTATGGCTACACCTTC
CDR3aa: CASSLGLQGAMHYGYTF

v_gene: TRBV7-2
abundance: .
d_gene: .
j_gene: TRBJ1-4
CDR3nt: TGTGCCAGCAGCCTAGGGCGGGGAGCTAATGAAAAACTGTTTTTT
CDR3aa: CASSLGRGANEKLFF

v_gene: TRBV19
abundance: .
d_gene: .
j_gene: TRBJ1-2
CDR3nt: TGTGCCAGTAGTAGGGACCGGGCCGGGTTCTATGGCTACACCTTC
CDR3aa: CASSRDRAGFYGYTF

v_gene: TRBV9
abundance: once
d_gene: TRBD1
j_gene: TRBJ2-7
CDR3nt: TGTGCCAGCAGCCAAGGACCGGGACAGGGAACTTACGAGCAGTACTTC
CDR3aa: CASSQGPGQGTYEQYF

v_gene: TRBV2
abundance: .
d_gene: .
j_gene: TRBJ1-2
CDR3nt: TGTGCCAGCAGTGAAGCGAACGGGAACTATGGCTACACCTTC
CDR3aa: CASSEANGNYGYTF

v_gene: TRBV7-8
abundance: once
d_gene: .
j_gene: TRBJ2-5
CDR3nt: TGTGCCAGCAGCTTCCAGGGGGGTGAGACCCAGTACTTC
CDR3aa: CASSFQGGETQYF

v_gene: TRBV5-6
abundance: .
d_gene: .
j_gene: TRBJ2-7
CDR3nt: TGTGCCAGCAGCGTGACCCTACCAGGCGAGCAGTACTTC
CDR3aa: CASSVTLPGEQYF

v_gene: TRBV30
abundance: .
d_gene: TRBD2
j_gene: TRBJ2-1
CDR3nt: TGTGCCTCAACTAGCGGGGGGGCCAATGAGCAGTTCTTC
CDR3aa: CASTSGGANEQFF

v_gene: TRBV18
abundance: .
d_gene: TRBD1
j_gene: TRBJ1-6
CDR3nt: TGTGCCAGCTCACCAGATACAGGGGCGTCCTATAATTCACCCCTCCACTTT
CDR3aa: CASSPDTGASYNSPLHF